The entry that follows covers one TCR beta chain sequence. Its antigen is not known. Individual cDNA molecules received unique molecular identifiers. In TCRdb, the 5' RACE reads were re-called with MiXCR into one record per CDR3 protein. The data show fewer than 60,000 distinct CDR3 sequences, around 10% seen once. This record comes from a study of early T cells in non-severe SARS-CoV-2 infection. Study results and caveats: VDJdb matching favored anti-spike CD8 responses, missing private and CD4 specificities.

The CDR3 covers 14 residues. Germline CDR1 reads SGHAT; CDR2 reads FQNNGV. V shed 4 bases, J shed 8 bases, and the junction held 6 bases outside the gene matches. Sample: whole blood. The sequence came from an adult who was a healthcare worker with PCR-confirmed SARS-CoV-2 infection or an uninfected control (not recorded which). V usage is TRBV11-2 and J usage is TRBJ1-1; 11 bases align to TRBD1. CDR3 in DNA: TGTGCCAGCAGCTCGATGGGGACAGGGGGAGAAGCTTTCTTT. Protein sequence: CASSSMGTGGEAFF.